The subject of this entry is one T cell receptor beta chain. This sample stems from a study of T cell clones after liver transplantation. As for the study in general: TCRbeta sequencing after a pre-transplant mixed lymphocyte reaction identified graft-donor-reactive clones, later tracked in post-transplant blood.

The V and J ends lost 0 bases and 3 bases, in that order; junction bases with no gene match: 1. This CDR3 has 14 amino acids. Germline V gives CDR1 SGDLS, CDR2 YYNGEE. TCRdb's table, derived via immunoSEQ multiplex PCR, lists solely in-frame clones and lacks some. The table shows tens of thousands of clones, with 90% occurring only once. Sequencing was performed on CD4+ T cells from blood, taken before liver transplant. The chain employs TRBV9 and TRBJ2-3; TRBD2 aligns across 7 bases. This receptor was obtained from a human donor who received a liver transplant. The DNA for the CDR3 is TGTGCCAGCAGCGTAGGGGGACTAACAGATACGCAGTATTTT. Amino acid sequence: CASSVGGLTDTQYF.